Listed here are 19 T cell receptor beta chains from one sample, sequenced in a study of shared clonotypes between healthy human individuals. TCRdb's copy holds only in-frame clones and misses some; the assay was immunoSEQ multiplex PCR. Among around 2.1 million clones listed, approximately 94% were seen once. Positive CCR7 selection of CD45RO-negative cells yielded the naive CD8 cells, and terminally differentiated effector memory CD45RA+ cells were excluded. The sequenced material came from naive CD8+ T cells from PBMCs. These receptors were obtained from a man younger than 30 in good health. Some clones in this sample may be carry-over from other donors' samples.

The chain employs TRBV2 and TRBJ1-1, with TRBD1 as a possible D gene (5 bases). Germline V CDR1 and CDR2: SNHLY, FYNNEI. V lost 1 base to trimming and J lost 1 base, with 10 bases between them. This CDR3 is built from 15 residues. CDR3 DNA: TGTGCCAGCAGTGAAGATTATGGGGGGAACACTGAAGCTTTCTTT. Translation gives CASSEDYGGNTEAFF. The full variable domain, in which reference TRBV2 and TRBJ1-1 provide the parts outside the CDR3, is EPEVTQTPSHQVTQMGQEVILRCVPISNHLYFYWYRQILGQKVEFLVSFYNNEISEKSEIFDDQFSVERPDGSNFTLKIRSTKLEDSAMYFCASSEDYGGNTEAFFGQGTRLTVV.

This sequence joins TRBV30 and TRBJ2-7; a weak D match, TRBD2 (5 bases). V gave up 2 bases and J gave up 5 bases, with 13 bases separating them. This CDR3 region has 13 residues. Germline CDR1 GTSNPN, CDR2 SVGIG (reference sequence). The CDR3 bases are TGTGCCTGGAGTCCTAACCCGGGGAACGAGCAGTACTTC. This sequence encodes CAWSPNPGNEQYF.

CDR3 nucleotide sequence: TGTGCAAGTCGCTTGGGACTAGCCTCGGGGGGCGAGCAGTACTTC. Translating it yields CASRLGLASGGEQYF. V gene TRBV12-2 combines with J gene TRBJ2-7; the table's D call of TRBD2 was not tested on the DNA. TRBV12-2 is marked as a pseudogene. The CDR3 spans 15 residues.

This chain joins TRBV7-8 and TRBJ2-5, with 7 bases fitting TRBD2. With 2 bases clipped from V and 3 bases from J, the junction kept 9 bases outside the gene matches. Germline V gives CDR1 SGHVS, CDR2 FQNEAQ. CDR3 length: 16 amino acids. CDR3 DNA: TGTGCCAGCAGCTTACTAAGGACTAGAGGGGAAGAGACCCAGTACTTC. It specifies CASSLLRTRGEETQYF.

This sequence joins TRBV5-1 and TRBJ1-1; D possibly corresponds to TRBD1 (5 bases). The CDR3 contains 14 residues. CDR1 is SGHRS and CDR2 is YFSETQ in the germline V gene. Between the trimmed V and J ends, which lost 4 bases and 4 bases, there was a span of 14 bases. The CDR3 loop reads CASSPGPQSTEAFF. The CDR3 nucleotides are TGCGCCAGCAGCCCGGGACCTCAGAGCACTGAAGCTTTCTTT.

V is TRBV14 and J is TRBJ2-7; 9 bases match TRBD2. This CDR3 is 14 amino acids long. V gave up 4 bases and J gave up 5 bases; unmatched junction bases: 6. Germline CDR1 and CDR2: SGHDN and FVKESK. The CDR3 loop reads CASSRLAGYHEQYF. The CDR3 nucleotides read TGTGCCAGCAGCCGGCTAGCGGGATATCACGAGCAGTACTTC.

The rearrangement uses TRBV28 and TRBJ2-5; tentatively, D is TRBD2 (8 bases). Trimming stripped 1 base from V and 0 bases from J, with 24 bases between. This CDR3 contains 20 residues. The germline gives CDR1 MDHEN, CDR2 SYDVKM. The CDR3 DNA is TGTGCCAGCAGTTTATCTGACAGGAGTGTAGCGGGACAGTACCAAGAGACCCAGTACTTC. It codes for CASSLSDRSVAGQYQETQYF. Together with reference TRBV28 and TRBJ2-5, the CDR3 gives the full variable domain: DVKVTQSSRYLVKRTGEKVFLECVQDMDHENMFWYRQDPGLGLRLIYFSYDVKMKEKGDIPEGYSVSREKKERFSLILESASTNQTSMYLCASSLSDRSVAGQYQETQYFGPGTRLLVL.

The chain has TRBV7-2 and TRBJ1-5; 7 nucleotides match TRBD1. The V and J ends lost 1 base and 0 bases, in that order; junction bases with no gene match: 6. The germline gives CDR1 SGHTA, CDR2 FQGNSA. The CDR3 consists of 17 residues. The CDR3 reads CASSLDSTGRSNQPQHF. The CDR3 DNA sequence: TGTGCCAGCAGCTTAGACTCGACAGGGCGTAGCAATCAGCCCCAGCATTTT.

The chain is built from TRBV28 and TRBJ1-1; D call uncertain. V was shortened by 3 bases and J by 0 bases, with 11 bases between the two germline ends. The CDR3 contains 15 residues. CDR1 is MDHEN and CDR2 is SYDVKM in the germline V gene. The chain's CDR3 is CASSFFANMNTEAFF. CDR3 nucleotides: TGTGCCAGCAGTTTTTTCGCAAATATGAACACTGAAGCTTTCTTT.

This chain uses TRBV4-1 with TRBJ2-5; 8 bases agree with TRBD1. The J call is doubtful: the DNA matches TRBJ2-7 better. The germline gives CDR1 MGHRA, CDR2 YSYEKL. This CDR3 spans 13 amino acids. The chain's CDR3 is CASSQRTGPEQYF. CDR3 nucleotide sequence: TGCGCCAGCAGCCAACGGACAGGGCCCGAGCAGTACTTC.

This clone was counted between two and nine times. The same CDR3 also results from other DNA sequences found in this sample. This sequence joins TRBV7-2 and TRBJ2-7; D is uncertain. Germline V CDR1 and CDR2: SGHTA, FQGNSA. This CDR3 comprises 12 residues. The V gene lost 1 base and the J gene lost 2 bases, with 3 bases spanning the gap. The CDR3 loop is CASSLVAYEQYF. The DNA of the CDR3 is TGTGCCAGCAGCTTAGTTGCCTACGAGCAGTACTTC.

The rearrangement uses TRBV10-2 and TRBJ1-2; no clear D gene. Germline V gives CDR1 WSHSY, CDR2 SAAADI. V dropped 10 bases and J dropped 7 bases, with 16 bases sitting between them. CDR3 length: 12 residues. The CDR3 nucleotides are TGCGCCACCGGCTCGATGCAAGGTGGCTACACCTTC. Protein sequence: CATGSMQGGYTF.

The chain couples TRBV9 to TRBJ2-7; D is uncertain. Trimming left V 0 bases short and J 5 bases short, with 12 bases between. This CDR3 spans 14 amino acids. From germline, CDR1 is SGDLS and CDR2 YYNGEE. CDR3 nucleotides: TGTGCCAGCAGCGTAGGACCAAGGAGCCACGAGCAGTACTTC. Protein product: CASSVGPRSHEQYF.

The chain uses TRBV29-1 and TRBJ2-3; D remains ambiguous. CDR1 and CDR2 (germline): SQVTM, ANQGSEA. V was trimmed by 6 bases and J by 8 bases, leaving 18 bases between them. The CDR3 consists of 13 residues. The chain's CDR3 is CSVVLPGLGTQYF. As DNA, the CDR3 is TGCAGCGTCGTCCTGCCAGGTTTAGGTACGCAGTATTTT.

Turning to this clone: The junction departs from the called germline gene at one end, perhaps through a read error. The rearrangement links TRBV30 to TRBJ2-7; D remains ambiguous. CDR3 size: 12 residues. Per germline, CDR1 GTSNPN and CDR2 SVGIG (reference sequence). CDR3 bases: TGTGCCCGGAGTCCCCTAGCCTACGAGCAGTACTTC. Amino acids: CARSPLAYEQYF.

The chain recombines TRBV27 with TRBJ2-3; weak D call: TRBD2 (6 bases). This CDR3 is built from 18 residues. Germline V gene data show CDR1 as MNHEY and CDR2 as SMNVEV (reference sequence). Trimming cost V 1 base and J 0 bases, with 17 bases left between them. The CDR3 loop is CASSLLLVAGLSTDTQYF. DNA for the CDR3: TGTGCCAGCAGTTTATTATTGGTGGCGGGACTCAGCACAGATACGCAGTATTTT.

The chain is built from TRBV6-5 and TRBJ2-3; D gene unclear. The V end was cut by 7 bases, the J end by 3 bases, with 17 bases between. In germline, CDR1 is MNHEY, CDR2 SVGAGI. The CDR3 is 15 amino acids. This chain's CDR3 is CASTESGFPTDTQYF. The CDR3 DNA follows: TGTGCCAGCACCGAGTCCGGCTTTCCGACAGATACGCAGTATTTT.

The J gene is TRBJ2-7, the V gene TRBV15; tentatively, D is TRBD2 (5 bases). Trimming shortened V by 6 bases and J by 3 bases, and 21 bases separated the two germline ends. This CDR3 region has 16 residues. The germline V gene encodes CDR1 LNHNV and CDR2 YYDKDF (reference sequence). Here the CDR3 reads CATRASLGPGNYEQYF. The DNA for the CDR3 is TGTGCCACCAGAGCCTCACTAGGGCCAGGTAACTACGAGCAGTACTTC.

V gene TRBV7-9 combines with J gene TRBJ2-1, with D unresolved. Germline V CDR1 and CDR2: SEHNR, FQNEAQ (reference sequence). This CDR3 has 12 amino acids. Trimming shortened V by 6 bases and J by 6 bases, and 9 bases separated the two germline ends. CDR3 sequence reads: CASRDGRNEQFF. CDR3 sequence (DNA): TGTGCCAGCAGGGACGGACGCAATGAGCAGTTCTTC.